These 28 T cell receptor beta chains share one sample of origin, sequenced in a study of blood T cell repertoires in COVID-19. The method was immunoSEQ multiplex PCR; TCRdb's version includes in-frame clones alone and lacks a portion of them. Of 350,000 to 400,000 clones listed, more than 85% were seen once; the top ten hold 2.5% to 3%. The sequencing sample was made of PBMCs or T cells enriched from blood (not recorded which). These receptors originate from a woman in her twenties or thirties who had recovered from COVID-19.

This clone was observed once. Other DNA sequences of this sample code for an identical CDR3. The rearrangement joins TRBV6-1 to TRBJ1-2; weak D call: TRBD1 (5 bases). The CDR3 is 15 residues long. V was cut by 3 bases and J by 4 bases, with 15 bases left in between. Germline assignment: CDR1 MNHNS and CDR2 SASEGT. CDR3 sequence: CASSEGTPSPYGYTF. The CDR3 DNA reads TGTGCCAGCAGTGAGGGGACTCCTAGTCCCTATGGCTACACCTTC.

V and J are TRBV7-6 and TRBJ1-1; no firm D call. V was shortened by 3 bases and J by 1 base, with 9 bases between the two germline ends. The CDR3 has 14 residues. Germline loops: CDR1 SGHVS, CDR2 FNYEAQ. The CDR3 loop is CASSFGGGNTEAFF. The DNA of the CDR3 is TGTGCCAGCAGCTTCGGAGGCGGGAACACTGAAGCTTTCTTT.

V usage is TRBV5-6 and J usage is TRBJ2-1; TRBD2 aligns across 11 bases. The CDR3 length is 16 residues. V lost 1 base, J lost 2 bases, and 2 bases stayed unmatched. The germline CDR1 and CDR2 sequences are SGHDT and YYEEEE. The CDR3 is CASSLPGLAAYNEQFF. CDR3 DNA: TGTGCCAGCAGCTTGCCGGGACTAGCGGCCTACAATGAGCAGTTCTTC. Filled out from reference TRBV5-6 and TRBJ2-1, the complete variable domain reads DAGVTQSPTHLIKTRGQQVTLRCSPKSGHDTVSWYQQALGQGPQFIFQYYEEEERQRGNFPDRFSGHQFPNYSSELNVNALLLGDSALYLCASSLPGLAAYNEQFFGPGTRLTVL.

This chain uses TRBV6-5 with TRBJ2-3, with 7 nucleotides matching TRBD1. The CDR3 consists of 15 residues. The junction had 5 bases not matched to a gene; V was cut back by 0 bases and J by 5 bases. Germline loops: CDR1 MNHEY, CDR2 SVGAGI. CDR3 sequence (DNA): TGTGCCAGCAGTTACTCGAGGCAGGGGGTAGATACGCAGTATTTT. It specifies CASSYSRQGVDTQYF.

The V and J genes are TRBV28 and TRBJ1-5, with D unresolved. The CDR3 is 12 amino acids. Germline CDR1 reads MDHEN; CDR2 reads SYDVKM. V dropped 6 bases and J dropped 6 bases, with 9 bases sitting between them. The chain's CDR3 is CASRISGQPQHF. CDR3 coding DNA: TGTGCCAGCAGGATAAGCGGTCAGCCCCAGCATTTT.

The chain joins TRBV6-8 to TRBJ2-2, with 10 bases fitting TRBD2. Germline trimming cut 2 bases from V and 4 bases from J; bases unmatched to any gene: 22. The CDR3 extends over 22 amino acids. Germline V gene data show CDR1 as MNHGY and CDR2 as SAAAGT. For the CDR3, the DNA is TGTGCCAGCAGTTACCCCCAAAGAGTCCGAGCGGGAGGGGGAACGGGCACCGGGGAGCTGTTTTTT. It specifies CASSYPQRVRAGGGTGTGELFF.

V gene TRBV5-1 combines with J gene TRBJ2-7; no clear D. V lost 7 bases and J lost 2, with 19 bases in between. The germline V gene has CDR1 SGHRS and CDR2 YFSETQ. The CDR3 totals 15 residues. This chain's CDR3 is CASAAAAVVTYEQYF. The CDR3 DNA is TGCGCCAGCGCCGCCGCTGCGGTCGTTACCTACGAGCAGTACTTC.

The rearrangement uses TRBV7-8 and TRBJ1-1; 10 nucleotides line up with TRBD1. The V segment lost 6 bases and the J segment 0 bases; nucleotides outside the gene matches: 10. The CDR3 spans 17 residues. Per the germline V gene, CDR1 is SGHVS and CDR2 is FQNEAQ. This CDR3 is CASSAGQGFFVNTEAFF. The CDR3 DNA follows: TGTGCCAGCAGTGCGGGACAGGGGTTTTTTGTGAACACTGAAGCTTTCTTT.

V usage is TRBV4-2 and J usage is TRBJ1-5, with D possibly matching TRBD1 (6 bases). The V end was cut by 0 bases, the J end by 5 bases, with 11 bases between. Germline V gene sequence: CDR1 LGHNA, CDR2 YNFKEQ. This CDR3 is 15 amino acids long. CDR3 nucleotides: TGTGCCAGCAGCCAAGATAGGGCAGGGGATCAGCCCCAGCATTTT. Translating gives CASSQDRAGDQPQHF.

This rearrangement joins TRBV19 to TRBJ1-2, with 9 bases identical to TRBD1. Unmatched junction bases numbered 5, after V lost 6 bases and J lost 3 bases. The CDR3 loop spans 14 amino acids. Germline CDR1 LNHDA, CDR2 SQIVND (reference sequence). This CDR3 is CASRAGQGDYGYTF. Here the CDR3 DNA reads TGTGCCAGTAGGGCGGGACAGGGAGACTATGGCTACACCTTC.

This clone was observed a handful of times. A junction end diverges from the germline sequence, so it may reflect a read error. The rearrangement uses TRBV5-1 and TRBJ2-7, with a tentative D call TRBD2 (6 bases). This CDR3 comprises 14 residues. The V gene's germline CDR1 is SGHRS and CDR2 YFSETQ. The CDR3: CASSLAGFSFEQYF. The CDR3 DNA reads TGCGCCAGCAGCTTAGCGGGTTTCTCCTTCGAGCAGTACTTC.

J is TRBJ1-6 and V is TRBV14; a weak D match, TRBD1 (6 bases). CDR3 length equals 17 residues. V was clipped by 11 bases and J by 7 bases, with 27 bases between them. The germline V gene has CDR1 SGHDN and CDR2 FVKESK. The CDR3: CARRRATGGAGNSPLHF. As DNA, the CDR3 is TGTGCCCGCCGCCGCGCGACGGGGGGGGCGGGGAATTCACCCCTCCACTTT.

The J gene is TRBJ1-3, the V gene TRBV28; D gene uncertain. V was shortened by 5 bases and J by 1 base, with 12 bases between the two germline ends. Germline V gives CDR1 MDHEN, CDR2 SYDVKM. The CDR3 is 15 amino acids. In DNA, the CDR3 is TGTGCCAGCAGTCCAACTCCGGGGTCTGGAAACACCATATATTTT. Translating gives CASSPTPGSGNTIYF.

CDR3 residues: CASSVGQLDAYGYTF. The CDR3 bases are TGTGCCAGCAGCGTTGGACAGCTCGATGCCTATGGCTACACCTTC. The J gene is TRBJ1-2, the V gene TRBV16, with D perhaps TRBD1 (6 bases). The germline V gene encodes CDR1 KGHSY and CDR2 FQNENV. Trimming left V 5 bases short and J 4 bases short, with 17 bases between. The CDR3 covers 15 residues.

This clone came up once. This chain links TRBV3-1 (or the pseudogene TRBV3-2) with TRBJ2-7; D gene ambiguous. There are 16 residues in the CDR3. The germline gives CDR1 LGHDT, CDR2 YNNKEL (reference sequence). V gave up 4 bases and J gave up 3 bases, with 19 bases separating them. CDR3 bases: TGTGCCAGCAGCCGAGAGGAGAACTACCCAGACTACGAGCAGTACTTC. Translating gives CASSREENYPDYEQYF.

The chain is built from TRBV25-1 and TRBJ1-2; unclear D gene. Germline V CDR1 and CDR2: MGHDK, SYGVNS. This CDR3 spans 14 amino acids. V shed 4 bases and J shed 4 bases, with 13 bases lying between them. The CDR3 is CASSGSGRGYGYTF. The CDR3 bases are TGTGCCAGCAGTGGTTCCGGGAGAGGCTATGGCTACACCTTC.

This clone was observed a handful of times. The chain is built from TRBV7-2 and TRBJ2-3, with 13 bases aligning to TRBD2. From germline, CDR1 is SGHTA and CDR2 FQGNSA. V was clipped by 2 bases and J by 3 bases; unmatched bases: 5. The CDR3 spans 17 residues. The CDR3 DNA reads TGTGCCAGCAGCTTAAGGACTAGCGGGAGTTCGACAGATACGCAGTATTTT. This codes for CASSLRTSGSSTDTQYF.

The V call is TRBV5-1, the J call TRBJ1-3, with 7 bases lining up with TRBD1. The V and J ends lost 0 bases and 0 bases, in that order; junction bases with no gene match: 3. CDR1 is SGHRS and CDR2 is YFSETQ in the germline V gene. There are 16 residues in the CDR3. CDR3 sequence reads: CASSLGQGPSGNTIYF. CDR3 nucleotides: TGCGCCAGCAGCTTGGGACAGGGTCCCTCTGGAAACACCATATATTTT.

The chain is built from TRBV5-1 and TRBJ1-2, with D hard to call. There are 11 residues in the CDR3. Trimming took 0 bases from V and 14 from J, leaving 11 bases between them. Germline CDR1 is SGHRS and CDR2 is YFSETQ. The CDR3 region is CASSLGPGVTF. The DNA of the CDR3 is TGCGCCAGCAGCTTGGGACCGGGAGTAACCTTC.

This chain links TRBV2 with TRBJ1-5; 7 bases are shared with TRBD1. Trimming took 6 bases from V and 7 from J; bases not matched to a gene: 6. The CDR3 is 13 amino acids. The germline gives CDR1 SNHLY, CDR2 FYNNEI. This CDR3 is CASSTGAWQPQHF. The CDR3 DNA sequence: TGTGCCAGCAGCACAGGGGCATGGCAGCCCCAGCATTTT.

V is TRBV27 and J is TRBJ1-1, with a tentative D call TRBD1 (6 bases). This CDR3 comprises 16 residues. Trimming took 4 bases from V and 1 from J, leaving 16 bases between them. Germline values: CDR1 MNHEY, CDR2 SMNVEV (reference sequence). CDR3 sequence (DNA): TGTGCCAGCAGTTCCTCAACACAGGGTTGGAACACTGAAGCTTTCTTT. This translates into CASSSSTQGWNTEAFF.

The V gene is TRBV5-1, the J gene TRBJ2-7, with TRBD2 identical over 9 bases. The CDR3 sequence is 15 residues long. CDR1 is SGHRS and CDR2 is YFSETQ in the germline V gene. V was clipped by 0 bases and J by 8 bases; unmatched bases: 9. The CDR3 region is CASSLGDGTSSKQYF. CDR3 sequence (DNA): TGCGCCAGCAGCTTGGGGGATGGGACTAGCTCTAAGCAGTACTTC. Filled out from reference TRBV5-1 and TRBJ2-7, the complete variable domain reads KAGVTQTPRYLIKTRGQQVTLSCSPISGHRSVSWYQQTPGQGLQFLFEYFSETQRNKGNFPGRFSGRQFSNSRSEMNVSTLELGDSALYLCASSLGDGTSSKQYFGPGTRLTVT.

The chain uses TRBV13 and TRBJ1-6; 7 nucleotides line up with TRBD1. Germline CDR1 reads PRHDT; CDR2 reads FYEKMQ (reference sequence). The CDR3 consists of 15 residues. J was trimmed by 5 bases and V by 7 bases; bases with no gene match: 8. In DNA form, the CDR3 reads TGTGCCAGCAAACAGGGGCCAGACAATAATTCACCCCTCCACTTT. It translates to CASKQGPDNNSPLHF.

The chain uses TRBV28 and TRBJ1-2, with 7 bases matching TRBD1. V shed 3 bases, J shed 4 bases, and the junction held 5 bases outside the gene matches. The CDR3 consists of 14 residues. Germline V gives CDR1 MDHEN, CDR2 SYDVKM. CDR3 nucleotides: TGTGCCAGCAGTTTCGAGGACAGGAGCTATGGCTACACCTTC. Translated: CASSFEDRSYGYTF.

The chain employs TRBV10-3 and TRBJ2-1; 8 bases align to TRBD2. This CDR3 spans 18 amino acids. The J segment lost 2 bases and the V segment lost 11 bases, leaving 20 bases of the junction unmatched. Looked up from germline, CDR1 is ENHRY and CDR2 is SYGVKD. CDR3 nucleotide sequence: TGTGCCTCGACTGGTCGAGGTCCGACTAGCGATGCCTACAATGAGCAGTTCTTC. It translates to CASTGRGPTSDAYNEQFF.

The CDR3 spells CSALTGRSYEQYF. DNA for the CDR3: TGCAGCGCTCTGACAGGGCGCTCCTACGAGCAGTACTTC. V and J are TRBV29-1 and TRBJ2-7; 7 nucleotides match TRBD1. V shed 7 bases, J shed 0 bases, and the junction held 6 bases outside the gene matches. The CDR3 has 13 amino acids. The germline CDR1 and CDR2 sequences are SQVTM and ANQGSEA.

The gene calls are TRBV4-2 and TRBJ2-7; 11 bases are shared with TRBD2. Germline CDR1 LGHNA, CDR2 YNFKEQ. CDR3 length: 15 residues. With V trimmed by 2 bases and J by 0 bases, 0 bases remained unmatched. CDR3 loop: CASSQTSGSSYEQYF. CDR3 sequence (DNA): TGTGCCAGCAGCCAAACTAGCGGGAGCTCCTACGAGCAGTACTTC.

This clone has only one observation. The chain links TRBV19 to TRBJ2-2; TRBD1 matches at 8 bases. CDR1 is LNHDA, CDR2 SQIVND, per germline (reference sequence). The CDR3 totals 14 residues. Trimming took 4 bases from V and 4 from J; bases not matched to a gene: 2. CDR3 sequence (DNA): TGTGCCAGTAGTACCCAGGGGGCCACCGGGGAGCTGTTTTTT. Translation: CASSTQGATGELFF.